These 31 T cell receptor beta chains came from one sample sequenced in a study of T cell clones after liver transplantation. Using immunoSEQ multiplex PCR, the repertoire was profiled, and TCRdb retains in-frame clones only, with some absent. This table holds 45,000 to 60,000 clones, about 73% found once. The source was CD4+ T cells from blood, collected at the approximately 16-month timepoint. These receptors were taken from a human patient who received a liver transplant. Some T cells may possibly be graft donor cells.

The V gene is TRBV6-5, the J gene TRBJ2-1; no clear D. The CDR3 covers 15 residues. The V end was cut by 0 bases, the J end by 5 bases, with 11 bases between. Germline-derived CDR1 and CDR2 are MNHEY and SVGAGI. The CDR3 is CASSYSPPANNEQFF. CDR3 coding DNA: TGTGCCAGCAGTTACTCTCCACCCGCGAACAATGAGCAGTTCTTC.

This clone came up a few times. The chain is built from TRBV7-2 and TRBJ2-7, with 15 bases identical to TRBD2. The CDR3 sequence is 14 residues long. Looked up from germline, CDR1 is SGHTA and CDR2 is FQGNSA. Germline trimming cut 5 bases from V and 7 bases from J; bases unmatched to any gene: 3. The CDR3 DNA reads as TGTGCCAGCAGCCCGGGGACTAGCGGGGGGGAGCAGTACGTC. Protein sequence: CASSPGTSGGEQYV.

CDR3 in amino acids: CASRTGGQRGGPDTQYF. CDR3 bases: TGCGCCAGCAGGACAGGTGGGCAGCGGGGGGGCCCCGATACGCAGTATTTT. The chain is built from TRBV5-1 and TRBJ2-3, with 10 bases fitting TRBD2. The CDR3 is made up of 17 amino acids. J lost 6 bases, V lost 5 bases, and 15 bases had no gene match. Germline V gives CDR1 SGHRS, CDR2 YFSETQ.

J is TRBJ2-3 and V is TRBV27; 13 bases are shared with TRBD2. The germline V gene encodes CDR1 MNHEY and CDR2 SMNVEV (reference sequence). The V and J ends lost 5 bases and 0 bases, in that order; junction bases with no gene match: 8. This CDR3 comprises 18 residues. The CDR3 spells CASSLRTSGRGSTDTQYF. CDR3 bases: TGTGCCAGCAGTCTCAGGACTAGCGGGAGAGGTAGCACAGATACGCAGTATTTT.

The genes are TRBV7-9 and TRBJ2-1, with D perhaps TRBD2 (6 bases). Germline lookup yields CDR1 SEHNR and CDR2 FQNEAQ (reference sequence). V shed 8 bases and J shed 0 bases, with 26 bases lying between them. The CDR3 runs 19 residues. CDR3 amino acids: CASGLGGNLKYRSYNEQFF. The CDR3, as DNA: TGTGCCAGCGGTCTGGGCGGGAACCTCAAATATCGCTCCTACAATGAGCAGTTCTTC.

The chain recombines TRBV19 with TRBJ1-2, with 11 bases matching TRBD1. The CDR3 length is 13 residues. The trim removed 7 bases at V and 8 bases at J, leaving 6 bases unmatched. Germline CDR1 and CDR2: LNHDA and SQIVND (reference sequence). The CDR3 region is CASTDRGRSGYTF. The CDR3 bases are TGTGCCAGTACGGACAGGGGGCGATCCGGCTACACCTTC.

The chain carries TRBV28 and TRBJ1-2; tentatively, D is TRBD1 (6 bases). The V end was cut by 6 bases, the J end by 3 bases, with 11 bases between. The length of the CDR3 is 13 residues. Germline V lookup: CDR1 MDHEN, CDR2 SYDVKM. In DNA, the CDR3 is TGTGCCAGCAGCTCAGGGGTTGACTATGGCTACACCTTC. This gives the protein CASSSGVDYGYTF.

The CDR3 is CASSPTQREGQSGELFF. The CDR3 coding sequence is TGTGCCAGCTCACCCACTCAGCGGGAGGGCCAAAGCGGGGAGCTGTTTTTT. J is TRBJ2-2 and V is TRBV18; 10 nucleotides match TRBD2. V lost 3 bases to trimming and J lost 7 bases; unmatched junction nucleotides: 11. Germline CDR1 reads KGHSH; CDR2 reads LQKENI. The CDR3 sequence is 17 residues long.

J is TRBJ2-6 and V is TRBV27; tentatively, D is TRBD1 (6 bases). The CDR3 is 17 residues long. V was clipped by 6 bases and J by 0 bases, with 15 bases between them. Germline values: CDR1 MNHEY, CDR2 SMNVEV (reference sequence). CDR3 protein: CASSPGHLSSGANVLTF. CDR3 sequence (DNA): TGTGCCAGCAGCCCGGGACACCTTTCCTCTGGGGCCAACGTCCTGACTTTC.

In this sample, this clone turned up a few times. The rearrangement links TRBV6-5 to TRBJ1-1; the D gene is possibly TRBD1 (6 bases). The CDR3 totals 13 residues. CDR1 and CDR2 (germline): MNHEY, SVGAGI. V shed 6 bases and J shed 0 bases, with 8 bases lying between them. This CDR3 is CASRTGLNTEAFF. The DNA for the CDR3 is TGTGCCAGCAGAACAGGGCTGAACACTGAAGCTTTCTTT.

This chain joins TRBV28 and TRBJ1-4, with D hard to call. Deletions cut 2 bases from V and 1 base from J, with 8 bases between. There are 15 residues in the CDR3. The germline V gene encodes CDR1 MDHEN and CDR2 SYDVKM. CDR3 in amino acids: CASSLGSVTNEKLFF. DNA for the CDR3: TGTGCCAGCAGTTTAGGTTCTGTAACTAATGAAAAACTGTTTTTT.

The rearrangement joins TRBV18 to TRBJ2-7; D not certain. The CDR3 contains 13 residues. The V gene's germline CDR1 is KGHSH and CDR2 LQKENI. V lost 5 bases, J lost 4 bases, and 12 bases lay in between. The CDR3 nucleotides are TGTGCCAGCTCAGGCGGAAATGGATACGAGCAGTACGTC. Its protein is CASSGGNGYEQYV.

The chain recombines TRBV5-6 with TRBJ2-1, with TRBD2 identical over 10 bases. This CDR3 is built from 14 residues. Germline V gene data show CDR1 as SGHDT and CDR2 as YYEEEE. Unmatched junction bases numbered 2, after V lost 1 base and J lost 7 bases. The CDR3 sequence: CASSLPSGRNEQFF. The CDR3 coding sequence is TGTGCCAGCAGCTTGCCTAGCGGGAGAAATGAGCAGTTCTTC.

The chain combines TRBV2 with TRBJ2-2; D not certain. Trimming stripped 3 bases from V and 5 bases from J, with 16 bases between. The germline CDR1 and CDR2 sequences are SNHLY and FYNNEI. This CDR3 has 16 amino acids. The CDR3 bases are TGTGCCAGCAGTGATGAAAGCGCTAGACATACCGGGGAGCTGTTTTTT. Translated, it gives CASSDESARHTGELFF. Full variable domain (missing parts from reference TRBV2 and TRBJ2-2): EPEVTQTPSHQVTQMGQEVILRCVPISNHLYFYWYRQILGQKVEFLVSFYNNEISEKSEIFDDQFSVERPDGSNFTLKIRSTKLEDSAMYFCASSDESARHTGELFFGEGSRLTVL.

V and J are TRBV9 and TRBJ2-3, with D maybe TRBD1 (5 bases). The germline CDR1 and CDR2 sequences are SGDLS and YYNGEE. The ends were cut back, 3 bases at V and 1 base at J, with 12 bases in the middle. CDR3 size: 15 residues. CDR3 loop: CASSADTAGTDTQYF. In DNA form, the CDR3 reads TGTGCCAGCAGCGCGGACACGGCTGGCACAGATACGCAGTATTTT.

This clone was seen more than once but under ten times. V and J are TRBV28 and TRBJ1-4, with D unclear. The CDR3 consists of 13 residues. Germline assignment: CDR1 MDHEN and CDR2 SYDVKM. Between the trimmed V and J ends, which lost 6 bases and 4 bases, there was a span of 9 bases. The CDR3 nucleotides read TGTGCCAGCAGGAGCGACGGTAATGAAAAACTGTTTTTT. Its protein product is CASRSDGNEKLFF.

The rearrangement joins TRBV30 to TRBJ2-5; 10 bases are a match to TRBD1. Germline-derived CDR1 and CDR2 are GTSNPN and SVGIG (reference sequence). The CDR3 totals 15 residues. V lost 0 bases to trimming and J lost 5 bases; unmatched junction nucleotides: 6. In nucleotides, the CDR3 is TGTGCCTGGAGTGTAGTGACAGGGGGCGGGGAGACCCAGTACTTC. Its translation is CAWSVVTGGGETQYF.

This chain links TRBV7-2 with TRBJ2-3; 14 bases map to TRBD2. The junction had 4 bases not matched to a gene; V was cut back by 1 base and J by 7 bases. The CDR3 sequence is 16 residues long. Looked up from germline, CDR1 is SGHTA and CDR2 is FQGNSA. Here the CDR3 DNA reads TGTGCCAGCAGCTTAGAGACTAGCGGGGGGGCGTATACGCAGTATTTT. Encoded protein: CASSLETSGGAYTQYF.

Of note for this clone: Other DNA variants within this sample encode the same CDR3. The chain has TRBV2 and TRBJ1-1, with 9 positions matching TRBD1. The CDR3 contains 13 residues. Germline CDR1 and CDR2: SNHLY and FYNNEI. The V gene end was trimmed by 6 bases and the J gene end by 5 bases; junction bases not matched to a gene: 4. The CDR3 nucleotides are TGTGCCAGCAGCCGGGACAGGGAGACTGAAGCTTTCTTT. Its protein product is CASSRDRETEAFF.

The chain joins TRBV18 to TRBJ2-3; TRBD2 might be the D (5 bases). Germline V lookup: CDR1 KGHSH, CDR2 LQKENI. V was pared by 0 bases and J by 0 bases, with 10 bases between. The CDR3 loop spans 16 amino acids. DNA for the CDR3: TGTGCCAGCTCACCACCGAAGCGGTCTAGCACAGATACGCAGTATTTT. Its translation is CASSPPKRSSTDTQYF.

This chain joins TRBV5-4 and TRBJ1-4, with D possibly TRBD1 on 6 matching bases. CDR3 length equals 14 residues. V was clipped by 4 bases and J by 8 bases, with 15 bases between them. CDR1 SGHNT and CDR2 YYREEE come from the germline V gene (reference sequence). The CDR3 nucleotides read TGTGCCAGCAGCGTCGACAGGTTTGGGGAAAAACTGTTTTTT. Translated: CASSVDRFGEKLFF.

The chain recombines TRBV18 with TRBJ1-2; 8 positions agree with TRBD1. The CDR3 is 13 amino acids. The germline gives CDR1 KGHSH, CDR2 LQKENI. Trimming at V came to 5 bases and at J to 8 bases, leaving 7 bases not matched to a gene. CDR3 residues: CASSSGQDMGYTF. Here the CDR3 DNA reads TGTGCCAGCTCATCGGGACAGGACATGGGCTACACCTTC.

J is TRBJ2-5 and V is TRBV6-5; D is possibly TRBD2 (6 bases). The CDR3 length is 15 residues. Germline V gene sequence: CDR1 MNHEY, CDR2 SVGAGI. Trimming pared 6 bases from V and 1 base from J, leaving 15 bases between. The CDR3: CASSRTSQVQETQYF. CDR3 in DNA: TGTGCCAGCAGCCGAACTAGCCAGGTCCAAGAGACCCAGTACTTC.

The rearrangement joins TRBV4-3 to TRBJ2-6; 7 positions agree with TRBD1. After removal of 4 bases from V and 0 bases from J, the junction contained 6 bases not matched to a gene. This CDR3 region has 17 residues. Germline V gene lookup returns CDR1 LGHNA and CDR2 YSLEER. CDR3 loop: CASSPTGLISGANVLTF. CDR3 in DNA: TGCGCCAGCAGCCCGACAGGGCTTATCTCTGGGGCCAACGTCCTGACTTTC.

The chain recombines TRBV5-4 with TRBJ2-5, with TRBD2 matching 10 bases. The V gene's germline CDR1 is SGHNT and CDR2 YYREEE (reference sequence). The CDR3 has 15 residues. The junction had 4 bases not matched to a gene; V was cut back by 4 bases and J by 1 base. The CDR3 loop reads CASSPLAGVQETQYF. The CDR3 coding sequence is TGTGCCAGCAGCCCCCTAGCGGGGGTCCAAGAGACCCAGTACTTC.

The genes are TRBV7-9 and TRBJ1-2; perhaps TRBD1 as D (5 bases). The length of the CDR3 is 13 residues. V gave up 5 bases and J gave up 6 bases, with 13 bases separating them. The V gene's germline CDR1 is SEHNR and CDR2 FQNEAQ (reference sequence). The CDR3 protein is CASSQTGGDGYTF. For the CDR3, the DNA is TGTGCCAGCAGCCAAACCGGGGGAGATGGCTACACCTTC.

V and J are TRBV19 and TRBJ1-1; D unclear. CDR1 is LNHDA and CDR2 is SQIVND in the germline V gene (reference sequence). This CDR3 has 16 amino acids. Trimming cost V 6 bases and J 0 bases, with 17 bases left between them. The CDR3 protein is CASRERAVQLNTEAFF. In DNA, the CDR3 is TGTGCCAGTAGAGAAAGGGCTGTACAACTGAACACTGAAGCTTTCTTT.

The rearrangement links TRBV5-1 to TRBJ1-4, with 7 bases fitting TRBD1. Germline V lookup: CDR1 SGHRS, CDR2 YFSETQ. CDR3 length: 14 residues. V shed 4 bases, J shed 4 bases, and the junction held 4 bases outside the gene matches. DNA for the CDR3: TGCGCCAGCAGCACGGGACAGAGTAATGAAAAACTGTTTTTT. It specifies CASSTGQSNEKLFF.

By share of the sample, this clone is medium-sized. The CDR3 nucleotides are TGTGCCAGTAGGGCGGGGGAACGGACCCCTTACGAGCAGTACTTC. This codes for CASRAGERTPYEQYF. This chain links TRBV19 with TRBJ2-7; 7 nucleotides agree with TRBD2. The V segment lost 6 bases and the J segment 4 bases; nucleotides outside the gene matches: 12. This CDR3 spans 15 amino acids. Germline V lookup: CDR1 LNHDA, CDR2 SQIVND (reference sequence).

The chain couples TRBV7-2 to TRBJ2-3; D remains ambiguous. V lost 1 base and J 0 bases, leaving 5 bases between the germline ends. CDR3 length equals 14 residues. Per germline, CDR1 SGHTA and CDR2 FQGNSA. CDR3 bases: TGTGCCAGCAGCTTAGGGGCCAGCACAGATACGCAGTATTTT. The encoded protein is CASSLGASTDTQYF.

This clone came up a few times. CDR3 sequence (DNA): TGTGCCAGTAGTATGACAGGGGGCGCGCAGACCCAGTACTTC. Amino acids: CASSMTGGAQTQYF. The chain couples TRBV19 to TRBJ2-5; 10 nucleotides align to TRBD1. V shed 3 bases and J 6 bases; nucleotides not matched to a gene: 4. The CDR3 extends over 14 amino acids. CDR1 is LNHDA, CDR2 SQIVND, per germline (reference sequence). Drawing the rest from reference TRBV19 and TRBJ2-5, the complete variable domain is DGGITQSPKYLFRKEGQNVTLSCEQNLNHDAMYWYRQDPGQGLRLIYYSQIVNDFQKGDIAEGYSVSREKKESFPLTVTSAQKNPTAFYLCASSMTGGAQTQYFGPGTRLLVL.